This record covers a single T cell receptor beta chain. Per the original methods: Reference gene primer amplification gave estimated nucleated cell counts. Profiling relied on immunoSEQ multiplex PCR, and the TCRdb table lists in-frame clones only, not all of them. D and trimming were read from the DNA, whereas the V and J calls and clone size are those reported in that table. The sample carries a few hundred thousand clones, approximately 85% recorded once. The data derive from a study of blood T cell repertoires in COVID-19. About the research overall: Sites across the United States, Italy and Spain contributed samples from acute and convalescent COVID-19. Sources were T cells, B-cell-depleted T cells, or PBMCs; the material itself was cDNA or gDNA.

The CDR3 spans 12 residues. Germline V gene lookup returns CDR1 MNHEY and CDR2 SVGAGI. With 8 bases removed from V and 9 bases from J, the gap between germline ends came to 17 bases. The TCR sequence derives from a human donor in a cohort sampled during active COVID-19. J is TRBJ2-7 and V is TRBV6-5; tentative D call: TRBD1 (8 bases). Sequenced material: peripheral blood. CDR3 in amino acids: CASQINRGGQYF. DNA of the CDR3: TGTGCCAGCCAGATCAACAGGGGGGGGCAGTACTTC.